This note documents a single TCR beta chain sequence. The antigen is undetermined. The data originate from a study of PD-L1 blockade in urothelial cancer. Study details: Twenty-five of 29 patients were males with bladder-origin urothelial cancer. Notes on the study in general: Blood TCR clonality below the median before treatment was a predictor of better survival.

This CDR3 region has 16 residues. Repertoires were generated with immunoSEQ multiplex PCR, while TCRdb's copy carries only in-frame clones and drops some. The data show tens of thousands of clones, approximately 80% seen once. Time point meaning: pretreatment peripheral blood. Patients were diagnosed with urothelial carcinoma, either locally advanced or metastatic. Each patient contributed between 1 and 8 total time points of blood mononuclear cells, pretreatment and during treatment. This sequence joins TRBV7-5 and TRBJ2-7; whether TRBD1, the table's D call, matches the DNA was not checked. TRBV7-5 is a recognized pseudogene. Sequenced here: PBMCs, sampled around atezolizumab (anti-PD-L1) treatment. This receptor was identified in a man in his 70s with urothelial cancer. The CDR3 loop is CARSPHQTAYTYEQYF. The CDR3 DNA is TGTGCCAGAAGCCCTCACCAGACAGCCTATACCTACGAGCAGTACTTC.